These T cell receptor beta chains were read from a single sample in a study of blood T cell repertoires in COVID-19. TCRdb's table, derived via immunoSEQ multiplex PCR, lists solely in-frame clones and lacks some. Among about 110,000 clones listed, 80% to 85% were seen once. The sequenced sample was peripheral blood. The source is a man between 70 and 80 years old with acute or convalescent COVID-19. Both conserved end residues are part of each CDR3. D genes are given only for firm matches. The listing skips clone size in some rows; elsewhere it reads once, few, many or a size class.

d_call	j_call	v_call	clone_size	cdr3_aa	cdr3_nt
-	TRBJ2-7	TRBV4-3	-	CASSQGPDTRYEQYF	TGCGCCAGCAGCCAAGGTCCCGACACCCGATACGAGCAGTACTTC
-	TRBJ2-2	TRBV5-8	-	CASSRGQRDTGELFF	TGTGCCAGCAGCAGGGGACAAAGGGACACCGGGGAGCTGTTTTTT
TRBD2	TRBJ2-2	TRBV19	-	CASSTNPGLAETGELFF	TGTGCCAGTAGTACCAATCCGGGACTAGCGGAAACCGGGGAGCTGTTTTTT
-	TRBJ1-5	TRBV7-2	-	CASSLGRNQPQHF	TGTGCCAGCAGCTTAGGGAGGAATCAGCCCCAGCATTTT
TRBD1	TRBJ2-5	TRBV6-5	-	CASSSGTGARVETQYF	TGTGCCAGCAGTTCGGGGACAGGGGCGAGGGTTGAGACCCAGTACTTC
-	TRBJ1-2	TRBV18	once	CASSVDRSGYTF	TGTGCCAGCTCAGTCGACAGGTCGGGCTACACCTTC
-	TRBJ1-1	TRBV18	-	CASSPSWAGAGRNTEAFF	TGTGCCAGCTCACCAAGTTGGGCAGGAGCAGGGCGAAACACTGAAGCTTTCTTT
-	TRBJ2-7	TRBV7-9	-	CASSPSAGAGEQYF	TGTGCCAGCAGCCCCTCCGCGGGGGCAGGGGAGCAGTACTTC
-	TRBJ1-1	TRBV29-1	once	CSVAGSGGTNTEAFF	TGCAGCGTTGCCGGTAGCGGGGGGACGAACACTGAAGCTTTCTTT
TRBD2	TRBJ2-3	TRBV11-2	once	CASSGGTSGADTQYF	TGTGCCAGCAGCGGGGGGACTAGCGGGGCCGATACGCAGTATTTT
-	TRBJ2-7	TRBV7-3	few	CASSEQQGFEQYF	TGTGCCAGCAGCGAGCAACAGGGATTTGAGCAGTACTTC
-	TRBJ1-3	TRBV4-3	-	CASSQEANSGNTIYF	TGCGCCAGCAGCCAAGAGGCAAACTCTGGAAACACCATATATTTT
-	TRBJ2-5	TRBV3-1/TRBV3-2	-	CASSQKETGGGETQYF	TGTGCCAGCAGCCAAAAAGAGACAGGCGGCGGGGAGACCCAGTACTTC
-	TRBJ2-7	TRBV11-3	-	CASSPDPRGYEQYF	TGTGCCAGCAGCCCGGACCCTCGGGGGTACGAGCAGTACTTC
TRBD1	TRBJ2-7	TRBV5-1	-	CASSIGTGGVEQYF	TGCGCCAGCAGCATCGGGACAGGGGGCGTCGAGCAGTACTTC
-	TRBJ2-7	TRBV4-3	few	CASSQDRARGSYEQYF	TGCGCCAGCAGCCAAGATCGGGCCAGGGGTTCCTACGAGCAGTACTTC
-	TRBJ2-2	TRBV19	-	CASTYGQRLTGELFF	TGTGCCAGTACCTACGGACAGAGACTCACCGGGGAGCTGTTTTTT
TRBD2	TRBJ2-3	TRBV3-1/TRBV3-2	-	CASSQDGGGGSTDTQYF	TGTGCCAGCAGCCAAGATGGGGGGGGAGGGAGCACAGATACGCAGTATTTT
TRBD1	TRBJ1-4	TRBV5-5	few	CASRTGVTNEKLFF	TGTGCCAGCCGAACAGGGGTGACTAATGAAAAACTGTTTTTT
-	TRBJ2-5	TRBV2	-	CASSEYRSLAETQYF	TGTGCCAGCAGTGAGTACAGGAGCCTCGCAGAGACCCAGTACTTC
TRBD1	TRBJ2-1	TRBV7-2	-	CASSQGQGWYNEQFF	TGTGCCAGCAGCCAGGGACAGGGTTGGTACAATGAGCAGTTCTTC
-	TRBJ2-2	TRBV7-9	-	CASSLSGQGQPGELFF	TGTGCCAGCAGCTTAAGTGGGCAGGGTCAGCCCGGGGAGCTGTTTTTT
TRBD1	TRBJ1-3	TRBV9	-	CASSVGLSGTVSGNTIYF	TGTGCCAGCAGCGTAGGACTATCTGGGACAGTCTCTGGAAACACCATATATTTT
TRBD1	TRBJ2-7	TRBV25-1	-	CASSVRQGSYEQYF	TGTGCCAGCAGTGTAAGACAGGGAAGCTACGAGCAGTACTTC
-	TRBJ1-5	TRBV9	-	CASSWGPLEDQPQHF	TGTGCCAGCAGTTGGGGGCCATTGGAGGATCAGCCCCAGCATTTT
-	TRBJ2-2	TRBV3-1/TRBV3-2	-	CASSQEIRTANTGELFF	TGTGCCAGCAGCCAAGAAATCCGGACAGCGAACACCGGGGAGCTGTTTTTT
TRBD1	TRBJ2-7	TRBV5-1	-	CASSWTGSYEQYF	TGCGCCAGCAGCTGGACAGGGAGCTACGAGCAGTACTTC
TRBD1	TRBJ1-2	TRBV27	-	CASSLEGRGPYGYTF	TGTGCCAGCAGTTTAGAGGGCAGGGGGCCCTATGGCTACACCTTC
-	TRBJ1-5	TRBV19	-	CASSERVFEPQHF	TGTGCCAGTAGTGAACGGGTTTTCGAGCCCCAGCATTTT
TRBD1	TRBJ1-1	TRBV5-1	-	CASSLLSGTGGSQAFF	TGCGCCAGCAGCTTATTATCCGGGACAGGGGGCTCACAAGCTTTCTTT
-	TRBJ1-3	TRBV5-1	once	CASSLAGGSGNTIYF	TGCGCCAGCAGCCTGGCGGGGGGCTCCGGAAACACCATATATTTT
TRBD2	TRBJ2-1	TRBV5-1	few	CASSSIKQTSGTYNEQFF	TGCGCCAGCAGCTCAATAAAACAGACTAGCGGGACCTACAATGAGCAGTTCTTC
-	TRBJ1-4	TRBV11-2	-	CASSLRALGRGPREKLFF	TGTGCCAGCAGCTTAAGAGCGTTAGGAAGAGGGCCTCGAGAAAAACTGTTTTTT
TRBD1	TRBJ2-4	TRBV6-5	once	CASSYSTGVAKNIQYF	TGTGCCAGCAGTTACTCGACAGGGGTTGCCAAAAACATTCAGTACTTC
-	TRBJ2-5	TRBV5-5	-	CASSRSMAVQETQYF	TGTGCCAGCAGCCGCTCTATGGCGGTCCAAGAGACCCAGTACTTC
TRBD1	TRBJ1-2	TRBV11-2	-	CASSLGQGRANYGYTF	TGTGCCAGCAGCTTAGGACAGGGGAGGGCTAACTATGGCTACACCTTC
-	TRBJ1-6	TRBV6-6	-	CASSLNPQAPGPLHF	TGTGCCAGCAGCCTAAACCCACAGGCTCCGGGACCCCTCCACTTT
TRBD1	TRBJ1-5	TRBV7-2	-	CASSLGTGGLGQPQHF	TGTGCCAGCAGCTTGGGGACAGGGGGCCTCGGTCAGCCCCAGCATTTT
-	TRBJ1-6	TRBV18	-	CASSPQGNPPLHF	TGTGCCAGCTCACCACAGGGGAATCCACCCCTCCACTTT
-	TRBJ1-4	TRBV5-1	-	CASSPEPATNEKLFF	TGCGCCAGCAGCCCCGAACCGGCAACTAATGAAAAACTGTTTTTT
-	TRBJ1-2	TRBV13	-	CASLRGREIHGYTF	TGTGCCTCCCTGCGGGGGCGCGAAATCCATGGCTACACCTTC
-	TRBJ1-1	TRBV12-3/TRBV12-4	once	CASSFTFYTEAFF	TGTGCCAGCAGTTTCACATTTTACACTGAAGCTTTCTTT
-	TRBJ1-6	TRBV19	-	CASNPGIYNSPLHF	TGTGCCAGTAACCCGGGAATCTATAATTCACCCCTCCACTTT
TRBD1	TRBJ2-7	TRBV18	-	CASSPRSTGVEQYF	TGTGCCAGCTCACCTAGATCGACAGGGGTCGAGCAGTACTTC
-	TRBJ1-2	TRBV15	-	CATTEDRKRGYTF	TGTGCCACCACAGAAGACAGGAAACGAGGCTACACCTTC